The 32 T cell receptor beta chains reported below all come from one sample, sequenced in a study of T cell responses to AZD1222 COVID-19 vaccine (dated by TCRdb to the early 2020s). The sample's time point, from its label and the paper: about 28 days (+/-7) after the second vaccine dose. Library preparation was by the immunoSEQ multiplex PCR assay. TCRdb obtained this table from immuneACCESS and retained in-frame rearrangements with V and J assigned. These tables miss some clones; where compared with another copy, unresolved V genes account for less than half of the shortfall, and the remainder is unexplained. Present in this sample are under 150,000 clones, about 90% of which were seen just once. 2% to 3% of the sample is taken by the ten largest. Sequencing was performed on peripheral blood, taken 28 days after the second AZD1222 dose. The receptors shown here come from an adult who received the AZD1222 COVID-19 vaccine.

V gene TRBV5-5 combines with J gene TRBJ2-4; 7 positions match TRBD1. The CDR3 runs 19 residues. Germline V lookup: CDR1 SGHKS, CDR2 YYEKEE (reference sequence). The ends lost 2 bases at V and 7 bases at J; junction bases unmatched: 21. CDR3 nucleotides: TGTGCCAGCAGCTTAGAAGGAACAGGGGCTTTCCCCCGAAGGAACATTCAGTACTTC. The encoded protein is CASSLEGTGAFPRRNIQYF.

This clone appeared a single time. V gene TRBV6-2 or TRBV6-3 combines with J gene TRBJ2-7; 7 bases line up with TRBD1. CDR1 is MNHEY, CDR2 SVGEGT, per germline. J gave up 3 bases and V 2 bases, and 4 bases lay outside the gene matches. The CDR3 totals 14 residues. This CDR3 reads CASSYATGDYEQYF. The CDR3 DNA follows: TGTGCCAGCAGTTACGCAACAGGGGACTACGAGCAGTACTTC.

The chain is built from TRBV28 and TRBJ1-4; 7 bases are a match to TRBD1. The CDR3 is 16 amino acids. In germline, CDR1 is MDHEN, CDR2 SYDVKM. Losses at the gene ends were 7 bases for V and 8 bases for J; bases not matched to a gene: 16. CDR3 DNA sequence: TGTGCCAGCACCCTATTAGGGGTCAGGGGGAGGGAAAAACTGTTTTTT. Amino acids: CASTLLGVRGREKLFF. The full variable domain, its missing parts supplied by reference TRBV28 and TRBJ1-4, is DVKVTQSSRYLVKRTGEKVFLECVQDMDHENMFWYRQDPGLGLRLIYFSYDVKMKEKGDIPEGYSVSREKKERFSLILESASTNQTSMYLCASTLLGVRGREKLFFGSGTQLSVL.

The chain has TRBV10-3 and TRBJ2-3, with a tentative D call TRBD2 (6 bases). Germline lookup yields CDR1 ENHRY and CDR2 SYGVKD. The CDR3 runs to 15 residues. Trimming pared 4 bases from V and 0 bases from J, leaving 11 bases between. This chain's CDR3 is CAISGGETSTDTQYF. The CDR3 DNA is TGTGCCATCAGTGGGGGGGAAACTAGCACAGATACGCAGTATTTT.

This clone was detected only a few times. The rearrangement uses TRBV6-6 and TRBJ1-1; D gene unclear. Germline V CDR1 and CDR2: MNHNY, SVGAGI (reference sequence). The CDR3 length is 15 residues. The V gene lost 0 bases and the J gene lost 0 bases, with 8 bases spanning the gap. In nucleotides, the CDR3 is TGTGCCAGCAGTTACTCGAAGGAAGTGAACACTGAAGCTTTCTTT. The encoded protein is CASSYSKEVNTEAFF.

The rearrangement joins TRBV3-1 (or the pseudogene TRBV3-2) to TRBJ1-4; no definite D call. There are 15 residues in the CDR3. The germline V and J ends were trimmed by 1 base and 5 bases, with 11 bases remaining between them. Germline V gene data show CDR1 as LGHDT and CDR2 as YNNKEL (reference sequence). CDR3 coding DNA: TGTGCCAGCAGCCAAGTGCGGGGAGGGAATGAAAAACTGTTTTTT. Protein: CASSQVRGGNEKLFF.

The V call is TRBV5-1, the J call TRBJ1-4, with D perhaps TRBD1 (5 bases). Germline CDR1 and CDR2: SGHRS and YFSETQ. CDR3 size: 15 residues. V was pared by 0 bases and J by 5 bases, with 11 bases between. The CDR3 nucleotides read TGCGCCAGCAGCTTGGGGGTCCGGGGGAATGAAAAACTGTTTTTT. Amino acid sequence: CASSLGVRGNEKLFF. Based on the CDR3 plus reference TRBV5-1 and TRBJ1-4, the full variable domain is KAGVTQTPRYLIKTRGQQVTLSCSPISGHRSVSWYQQTPGQGLQFLFEYFSETQRNKGNFPGRFSGRQFSNSRSEMNVSTLELGDSALYLCASSLGVRGNEKLFFGSGTQLSVL.

V is TRBV12-5 and J is TRBJ1-5, with 7 bases fitting TRBD1. V shed 5 bases, J shed 9 bases, and the junction held 16 bases outside the gene matches. The germline CDR1 and CDR2 sequences are LGHNT and FRNRAP. The CDR3 has 16 residues. CDR3 nucleotides: TGTGCTAGTGGTCTCGATCTGGACAGGTTTCAACCGCCCCAGCATTTT. Translating it yields CASGLDLDRFQPPQHF.

This rearrangement joins TRBV7-3 to TRBJ2-3; no clear D gene. With 4 bases removed from V and 3 bases from J, the gap between germline ends came to 8 bases. The CDR3 extends over 13 amino acids. CDR1 is SGHTA, CDR2 FQGTGA, per germline. The CDR3 reads CASSWIGTDTQYF. CDR3 bases: TGTGCCAGCAGCTGGATCGGGACAGATACGCAGTATTTT.

The chain links TRBV7-9 to TRBJ1-4; D is undetermined. V was clipped by 5 bases and J by 0 bases, with 13 bases between them. CDR1 is SEHNR and CDR2 is FQNEAQ in the germline V gene (reference sequence). The CDR3 loop spans 16 amino acids. DNA for the CDR3: TGTGCCAGCAGCCATAGACGGGTCGCAACTAATGAAAAACTGTTTTTT. The encoded protein is CASSHRRVATNEKLFF.

J is TRBJ1-5 and V is TRBV7-3, with D possibly TRBD1 on 6 matching bases. The V gene lost 4 bases and the J gene lost 5 bases, with 9 bases spanning the gap. This CDR3 has 13 residues. Germline V lookup: CDR1 SGHTA, CDR2 FQGTGA. CDR3 DNA sequence: TGTGCCAGCAGCTCCTCAGGGGATCAGCCCCAGCATTTT. This codes for CASSSSGDQPQHF.

The chain links TRBV2 to TRBJ1-2, with a possible D match to TRBD1 (5 bases). The germline gives CDR1 SNHLY, CDR2 FYNNEI. Trimming pared 8 bases from V and 0 bases from J, leaving 16 bases between. The CDR3 runs to 15 residues. CDR3 sequence (DNA): TGTGCCAGCTGCCCAGGGAACCCCCCTAACTATGGCTACACCTTC. Its protein is CASCPGNPPNYGYTF.

V usage is TRBV28 and J usage is TRBJ1-5; D is possibly TRBD1 (5 bases). Germline V lookup: CDR1 MDHEN, CDR2 SYDVKM. The CDR3 covers 15 residues. Trimming took 3 bases from V and 7 from J, leaving 16 bases between them. In nucleotides, the CDR3 is TGTGCCAGCAGTTTGGGGCTTGGGTTAAGCCAGCCCCAGCATTTT. Translation: CASSLGLGLSQPQHF.

The J gene is TRBJ1-1, the V gene TRBV24-1; D gene uncertain. The CDR3 totals 12 residues. The V gene lost 5 bases and the J gene lost 0 bases, with 3 bases spanning the gap. Germline V CDR1 and CDR2: KGHDR, SFDVKD. The CDR3: CATSGMNTEAFF. The CDR3 nucleotides are TGTGCCACCAGTGGAATGAACACTGAAGCTTTCTTT.

This clone was seen only once. The chain employs TRBV4-1 and TRBJ1-2; a weak D match, TRBD1 (6 bases). Germline CDR1 MGHRA, CDR2 YSYEKL. The germline V and J ends were trimmed by 6 bases and 3 bases, with 11 bases remaining between them. This CDR3 contains 13 residues. The DNA of the CDR3 is TGCGCCAGCAGTCCCAGGGGCGACTATGGCTACACCTTC. This encodes CASSPRGDYGYTF.

J is TRBJ1-1 and V is TRBV19; 11 bases agree with TRBD1. The germline CDR1 and CDR2 sequences are LNHDA and SQIVND (reference sequence). The V segment lost 6 bases and the J segment 4 bases; nucleotides outside the gene matches: 7. The CDR3 is 15 amino acids. CDR3 in amino acids: CASSNPGQGATEAFF. In DNA, the CDR3 is TGTGCCAGTAGCAATCCTGGACAGGGGGCCACTGAAGCTTTCTTT.

In this sample, this clone turned up once. This chain uses TRBV16 with TRBJ1-6, with D uncertain. V gave up 1 base and J gave up 6 bases, with 10 bases separating them. The CDR3 contains 15 residues. Per the germline V gene, CDR1 is KGHSY and CDR2 is FQNENV. The CDR3, as DNA: TGTGCCAGCAGCCAATATACGTGGACTAATTCACCCCTCCACTTT. The encoded protein is CASSQYTWTNSPLHF.

The chain recombines TRBV15 with TRBJ1-3, with a weak D call TRBD1 (5 bases). The CDR3 loop spans 16 amino acids. CDR1 is LNHNV and CDR2 is YYDKDF in the germline V gene (reference sequence). The V end lost 0 bases, the J end lost 2 bases, and 11 bases lay between the germline ends. CDR3 loop: CATSRDQRGPGNTIYF. CDR3 in DNA: TGTGCCACCAGCAGAGATCAGAGGGGTCCTGGAAACACCATATATTTT.

This clone was seen a handful of times. The DNA for the CDR3 is TGTGCCAGCAGCTTCAGGCAAGGGGACCAGCCCCAGCATTTT. It yields the protein CASSFRQGDQPQHF. This chain uses TRBV5-6 with TRBJ1-5, with D tentatively TRBD1 (5 bases). Trimming stripped 2 bases from V and 7 bases from J, with 13 bases between. CDR3 length: 14 amino acids. The germline CDR1 and CDR2 sequences are SGHDT and YYEEEE.

This clone was counted between two and nine times. The CDR3 sequence is CSVADGATNEKLFF. The CDR3 bases are TGCAGCGTAGCGGACGGCGCAACTAATGAAAAACTGTTTTTT. This chain connects TRBV29-1 to TRBJ1-4; unclear D gene. Germline lookup yields CDR1 SQVTM and CDR2 ANQGSEA. V was clipped by 6 bases and J by 0 bases, with 11 bases between them. The CDR3 is made up of 14 amino acids.

The chain carries TRBV29-1 and TRBJ1-2; D is undetermined. This CDR3 spans 11 amino acids. Trimming cost V 7 bases and J 6 bases, with 12 bases left between them. Per germline, CDR1 SQVTM and CDR2 ANQGSEA. This chain's CDR3 is CSARSPHGYTF. CDR3 nucleotides: TGCAGCGCCCGTTCACCCCATGGCTACACCTTC.

The genes are TRBV19 and TRBJ1-4; D is possibly TRBD1 (5 bases). Trimming removed 6 bases from V and 6 bases from J, with 14 bases in between. From germline, CDR1 is LNHDA and CDR2 SQIVND (reference sequence). This CDR3 has 14 residues. CDR3 sequence reads: CASSIREGYEKLFF. The CDR3 bases are TGTGCCAGTAGCATCAGGGAGGGGTATGAAAAACTGTTTTTT.

This chain connects TRBV5-6 to TRBJ1-2; D unclear. V shed 1 base and J shed 4 bases, with 14 bases lying between them. The CDR3 is 15 residues long. Germline V CDR1 and CDR2: SGHDT, YYEEEE. The CDR3 is CASSLFTVAFYGYTF. In nucleotides, the CDR3 is TGTGCCAGCAGCTTGTTCACAGTCGCCTTCTATGGCTACACCTTC.

J is TRBJ1-5 and V is TRBV18; possible D gene TRBD1, 5 bases. This CDR3 region has 17 residues. The V gene lost 0 bases and the J gene lost 4 bases, with 16 bases spanning the gap. CDR1 is KGHSH, CDR2 LQKENI, per germline. CDR3 region: CASSPPQGGTRNQPQHF. The CDR3 nucleotides are TGTGCCAGCTCACCACCTCAGGGAGGAACTCGGAATCAGCCCCAGCATTTT.

The V gene is TRBV5-1, the J gene TRBJ2-7; D not resolved. Between the trimmed V and J ends, which lost 4 bases and 1 base, there was a span of 15 bases. Per the germline V gene, CDR1 is SGHRS and CDR2 is YFSETQ. The CDR3 is 15 residues long. The CDR3 reads CASSPASEASYEQYF. CDR3 DNA sequence: TGCGCCAGCAGCCCCGCCAGTGAAGCTTCCTACGAGCAGTACTTC.

V and J are TRBV6-2 or TRBV6-3 and TRBJ2-7; TRBD1 matches 7 bases. Looked up from germline, CDR1 is MNHEY and CDR2 is SVGEGT. With V trimmed by 6 bases and J by 7 bases, 9 bases remained unmatched. The CDR3 length is 13 residues. CDR3 loop: CASSSRQGREQYF. CDR3 bases: TGTGCCAGCAGCTCTAGACAGGGAAGGGAGCAGTACTTC.

The CDR3 loop reads CASRDPGYIQYF. CDR3 in DNA: TGTGCCAGCCGGGACCCTGGGTACATTCAGTACTTC. The chain couples TRBV2 to TRBJ2-4; the D gene could be TRBD1 or TRBD2 (5 bases each). CDR1 and CDR2 (germline): SNHLY, FYNNEI. V was trimmed by 8 bases and J by 8 bases, leaving 13 bases between them. The CDR3 covers 12 residues.

This chain uses TRBV19 with TRBJ1-5; perhaps TRBD1 as D (6 bases). The CDR3 runs to 16 residues. Trimming shortened V by 5 bases and J by 5 bases, and 19 bases separated the two germline ends. Germline V lookup: CDR1 LNHDA, CDR2 SQIVND (reference sequence). CDR3 bases: TGTGCCAGTAGTTCGCGACCGGGACAAGGGGATCAGCCCCAGCATTTT. Translated: CASSSRPGQGDQPQHF.

This sequence joins TRBV18 and TRBJ2-4, with D possibly matching TRBD1 (5 bases). The CDR3 sequence is 15 residues long. Germline V gene data show CDR1 as KGHSH and CDR2 as LQKENI. V was shortened by 2 bases and J by 3 bases, with 11 bases between the two germline ends. The CDR3 region has the DNA TGTGCCAGCTCACCAGGGGCTGAGGACAAAAACATTCAGTACTTC. This encodes CASSPGAEDKNIQYF.

The V call is TRBV5-6, the J call TRBJ2-7; D is perhaps TRBD2 (5 bases). Trimming took 3 bases from V and 3 from J, leaving 19 bases between them. Germline values: CDR1 SGHDT, CDR2 YYEEEE. This CDR3 has 16 amino acids. The CDR3 DNA follows: TGTGCCAGCAGCTCCTACCGAGGGATACCGATCTACGAGCAGTACTTC. Protein: CASSSYRGIPIYEQYF.

The J gene is TRBJ1-6, the V gene TRBV7-6, with 10 positions matching TRBD1. Trimming at V came to 5 bases and at J to 6 bases, leaving 7 bases not matched to a gene. Germline loops: CDR1 SGHVS, CDR2 FNYEAQ. The CDR3 is 16 amino acids. The CDR3 here is CASSPRTGGFNSPLHF. CDR3 bases: TGTGCCAGCAGCCCCCGGACAGGGGGATTTAATTCACCCCTCCACTTT.

The gene calls are TRBV6-5 and TRBJ2-1; D possibly corresponds to TRBD1 (6 bases). The CDR3 runs to 13 residues. Trimming took off 2 bases at V and 6 bases at J, with 8 bases between the two ends. Germline assignment: CDR1 MNHEY and CDR2 SVGAGI. The CDR3 DNA reads TGTGCCAGCAGTTACGGACAGTTCAATGAGCAGTTCTTC. Translated, it gives CASSYGQFNEQFF.